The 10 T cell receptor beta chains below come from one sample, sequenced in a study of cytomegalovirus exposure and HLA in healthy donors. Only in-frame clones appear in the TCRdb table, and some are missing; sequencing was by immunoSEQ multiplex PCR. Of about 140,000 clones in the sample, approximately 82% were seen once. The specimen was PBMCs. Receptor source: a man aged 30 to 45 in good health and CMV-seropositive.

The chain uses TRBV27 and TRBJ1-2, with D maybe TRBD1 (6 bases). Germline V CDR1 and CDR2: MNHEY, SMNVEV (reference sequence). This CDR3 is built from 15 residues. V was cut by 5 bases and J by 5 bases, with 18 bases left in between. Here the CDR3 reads CASSLQGTLWYGYTF. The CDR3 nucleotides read TGTGCCAGCAGTCTGCAGGGGACCCTCTGGTATGGCTACACCTTC.

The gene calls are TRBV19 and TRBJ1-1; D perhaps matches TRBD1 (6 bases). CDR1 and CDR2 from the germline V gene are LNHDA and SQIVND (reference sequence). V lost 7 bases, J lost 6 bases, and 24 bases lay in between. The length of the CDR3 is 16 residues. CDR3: CASNGGFLLPAAEAFF. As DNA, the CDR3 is TGTGCCAGTAATGGGGGCTTCCTACTACCGGCCGCTGAAGCTTTCTTT.

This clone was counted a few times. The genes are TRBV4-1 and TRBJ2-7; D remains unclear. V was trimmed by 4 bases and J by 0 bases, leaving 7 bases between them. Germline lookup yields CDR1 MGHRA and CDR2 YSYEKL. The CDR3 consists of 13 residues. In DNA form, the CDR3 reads TGCGCCAGCAGCCTGGGCAGCTCCTACGAGCAGTACTTC. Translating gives CASSLGSSYEQYF.

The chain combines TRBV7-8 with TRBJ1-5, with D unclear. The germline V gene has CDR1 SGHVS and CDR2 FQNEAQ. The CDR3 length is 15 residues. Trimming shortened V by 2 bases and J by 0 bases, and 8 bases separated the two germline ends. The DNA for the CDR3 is TGTGCCAGCAGCTTACATCTAGATAGCAATCAGCCCCAGCATTTT. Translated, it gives CASSLHLDSNQPQHF.

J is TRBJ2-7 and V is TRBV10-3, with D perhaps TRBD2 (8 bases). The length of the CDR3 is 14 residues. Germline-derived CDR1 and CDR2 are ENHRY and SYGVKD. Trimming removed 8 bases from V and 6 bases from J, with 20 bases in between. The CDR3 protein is CAIGREGALREQYF. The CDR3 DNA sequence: TGTGCCATCGGTCGGGAGGGGGCCCTACGCGAGCAGTACTTC.

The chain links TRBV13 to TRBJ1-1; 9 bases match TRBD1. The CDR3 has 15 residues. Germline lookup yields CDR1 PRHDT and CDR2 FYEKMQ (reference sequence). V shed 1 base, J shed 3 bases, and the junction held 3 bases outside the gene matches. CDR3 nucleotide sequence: TGTGCCAGCAGCTTAGAGTACAGGGGGCACACTGAAGCTTTCTTT. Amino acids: CASSLEYRGHTEAFF.

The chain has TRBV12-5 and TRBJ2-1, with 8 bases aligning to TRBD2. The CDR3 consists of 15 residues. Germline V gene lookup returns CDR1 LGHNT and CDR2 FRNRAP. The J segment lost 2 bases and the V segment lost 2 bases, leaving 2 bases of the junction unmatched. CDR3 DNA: TGTGCTAGTGGTTTGTCTAGCGGGCCCTACAATGAGCAGTTCTTC. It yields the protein CASGLSSGPYNEQFF.

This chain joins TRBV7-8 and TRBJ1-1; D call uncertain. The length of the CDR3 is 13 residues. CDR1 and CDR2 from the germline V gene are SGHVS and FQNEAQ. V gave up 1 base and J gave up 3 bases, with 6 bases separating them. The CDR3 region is CASSLVSYTEAFF. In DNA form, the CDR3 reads TGTGCCAGCAGCTTAGTGAGTTACACTGAAGCTTTCTTT.

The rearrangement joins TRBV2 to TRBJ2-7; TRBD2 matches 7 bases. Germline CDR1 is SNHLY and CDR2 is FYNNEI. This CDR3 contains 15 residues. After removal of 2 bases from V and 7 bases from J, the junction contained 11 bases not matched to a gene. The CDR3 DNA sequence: TGTGCCAGCAGTGAATTTGGACAAGGGGAGGGGGAGCAGTACTTC. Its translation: CASSEFGQGEGEQYF.

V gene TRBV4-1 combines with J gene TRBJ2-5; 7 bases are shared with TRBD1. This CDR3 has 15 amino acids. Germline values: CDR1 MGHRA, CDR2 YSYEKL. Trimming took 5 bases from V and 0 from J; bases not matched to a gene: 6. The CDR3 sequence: CASSKPGQNQETQYF. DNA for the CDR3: TGCGCCAGCAGCAAACCGGGACAGAACCAAGAGACCCAGTACTTC.